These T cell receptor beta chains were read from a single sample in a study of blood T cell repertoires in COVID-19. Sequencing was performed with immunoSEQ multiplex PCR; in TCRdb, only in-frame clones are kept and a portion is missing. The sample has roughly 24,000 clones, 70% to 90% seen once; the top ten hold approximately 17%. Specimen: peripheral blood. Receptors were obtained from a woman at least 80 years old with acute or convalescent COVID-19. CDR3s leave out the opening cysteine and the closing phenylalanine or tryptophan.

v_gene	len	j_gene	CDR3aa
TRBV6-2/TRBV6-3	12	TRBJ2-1	ASSWGVSYNEQF
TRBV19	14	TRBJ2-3	ASSLPAGASTDTQY
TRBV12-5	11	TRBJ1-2	ASGSGQNYGYT
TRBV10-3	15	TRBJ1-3	AISEGDSFFSGNTIY
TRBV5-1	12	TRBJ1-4	ASSVTTGDEKLF
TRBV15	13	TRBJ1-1	ATSGSVLEVTEAF
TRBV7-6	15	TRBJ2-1	ASSLAGGRNPYNEQF
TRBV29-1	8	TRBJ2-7	SVVRYEQY
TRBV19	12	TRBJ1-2	ASTQQGSVYGYT
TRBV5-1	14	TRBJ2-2	ASSLRGLENTGELF
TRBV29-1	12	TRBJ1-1	SVAGTGLNTEAF
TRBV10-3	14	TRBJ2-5	AISGLGLAGQETQY
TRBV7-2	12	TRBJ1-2	ASSLRRHADGYT
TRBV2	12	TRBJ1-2	ASNILGQGDGYT
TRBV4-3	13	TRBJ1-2	ASSQADRSDYGYT
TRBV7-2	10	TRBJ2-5	ASSVQGPTQY
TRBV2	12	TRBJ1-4	ASSLSGQNEKLF
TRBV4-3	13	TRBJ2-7	ASSQAFSRSYEQY
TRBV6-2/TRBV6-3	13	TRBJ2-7	ASSYRTSWAYEQY
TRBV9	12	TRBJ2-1	ASSGLAGADEQF
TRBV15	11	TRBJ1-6	ATSRDPIGALH
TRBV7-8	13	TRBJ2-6	ASSLTEPGANVLT
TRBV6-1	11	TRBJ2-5	ASSEGKGWTQY
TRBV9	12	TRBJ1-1	ASSVARGGTEAF
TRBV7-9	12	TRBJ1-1	ASSPGQQSTGAF
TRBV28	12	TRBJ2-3	ASSQGTALDTQY
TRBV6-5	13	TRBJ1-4	ASSVMGRFGEKLF
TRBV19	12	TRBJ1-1	ASSTDRAKTEAF
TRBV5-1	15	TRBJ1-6	ASSLVADRGRNSPLH
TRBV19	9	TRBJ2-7	ASIQGGEQY
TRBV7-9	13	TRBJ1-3	ASSLGQHSGNTIY
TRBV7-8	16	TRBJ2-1	ASSPGPPAGGLYNEQF
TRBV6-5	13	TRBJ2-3	ASSYRGRASDTQY
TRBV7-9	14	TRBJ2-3	ASSPGVAGPQDTQY
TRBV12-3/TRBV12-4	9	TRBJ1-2	ASSDRYGYT
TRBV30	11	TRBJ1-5	AWGTTRGQPQH
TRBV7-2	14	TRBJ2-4	ASSDTTGTGINIQY
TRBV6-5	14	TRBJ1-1	ASSYRTGGSGTEAF
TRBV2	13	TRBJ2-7	ASSERFQGFREQY
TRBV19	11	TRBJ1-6	ASSGGGLMPLH
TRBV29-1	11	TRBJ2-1	SIDGLAGVGQF
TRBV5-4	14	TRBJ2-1	ASSLIGQGANNEQF
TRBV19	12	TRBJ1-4	ASRLTGTNEKLF
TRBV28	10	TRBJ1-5	ASTVQDQPQH
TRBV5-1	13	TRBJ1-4	ASSALTGTNEKLF
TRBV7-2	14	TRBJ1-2	ASRPGTGGSLSGYT
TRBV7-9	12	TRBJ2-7	ASGQGQASYEQY
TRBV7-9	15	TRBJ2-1	ASSPRTSGIRGNEQF
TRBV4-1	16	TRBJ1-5	ASSQGSSRTGTWEPQH
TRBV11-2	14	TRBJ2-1	ASSLGSGSSYNEQF
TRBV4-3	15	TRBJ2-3	ASSQGLGGGPLNTQY
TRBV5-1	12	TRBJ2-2	ASRSRANTGELF
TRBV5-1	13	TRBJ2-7	ASSLVRGRSYEQY
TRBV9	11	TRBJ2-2	ATSGQYTGELF
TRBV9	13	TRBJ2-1	ASSVSGIENNEQF
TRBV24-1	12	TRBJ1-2	ATGQGQVNYGYT